This entry lists 3 T cell receptor beta chains sequenced from one sample in a study of early T cells in non-severe SARS-CoV-2 infection. TCRdb analysed the 5' RACE reads with MiXCR anew, one entry per CDR3 protein. The table includes around 76,000 distinct CDR3 sequences, more than 10% detected once. The sample comprised whole blood. These TCRs come from an adult who was a healthcare worker with PCR-confirmed SARS-CoV-2 infection or an uninfected control (not recorded which).

This clonotype was seen ten or more times. The gene calls are TRBV12-3 or TRBV12-4 and TRBJ2-2; maybe TRBD2 (7 bases). V dropped 10 bases and J dropped 0 bases, with 21 bases sitting between them. This CDR3 spans 17 amino acids. In DNA form, the CDR3 reads TGTGCCACCGCCGAAGAGGGGGGGGAATCGAACACCGGGGAGCTGTTTTTT. Protein sequence: CATAEEGGESNTGELFF.

This clonotype was found many times. The V gene is TRBV14, the J gene TRBJ2-2; TRBD1 might be the D (6 bases). Germline V gives CDR1 SGHDN, CDR2 FVKESK. The CDR3 sequence is 17 residues long. Trimming took 2 bases from V and 1 from J, leaving 14 bases between them. The CDR3 region has the DNA TGTGCCAGCAGCCAAACACCTCCAGGGGTGAACACCGGGGAGCTGTTTTTT. Translated: CASSQTPPGVNTGELFF.

This clonotype was seen more than once but under ten times. This chain links TRBV5-1 with TRBJ2-1, with TRBD2 matching over 9 bases. Germline CDR1 and CDR2: SGHRS and YFSETQ. With V trimmed by 4 bases and J by 6 bases, 8 bases remained unmatched. The CDR3 runs 15 residues. CDR3 nucleotide sequence: TGCGCCAGCAGCCTGGAACCGGGACTAGCCAATGAGCAGTTCTTC. It codes for CASSLEPGLANEQFF.